Following are 30 T cell receptor beta chains from one sample sequenced in a study of shared clonotypes between healthy human individuals (dated by TCRdb to 2020 to 2021). The method was the immunoSEQ multiplex PCR assay. Drawn from immuneACCESS, this table holds only the in-frame rearrangements with V and J called that TCRdb kept. Clones are partly lost; checked studies trace under half to an unresolved V gene and leave the rest unexplained. This sample gives approximately 2,000,000 clones in total; around 93% of them show up just once. The ten largest clones capture 1.5% to 2% of the sample. CD8 naive samples were obtained by positive selection for CCR7 among CD45RO-negative cells, yielding a CD45RA+CCR7+ population from which TemRA cells were excluded. What was sequenced was naive CD8+ T cells from PBMCs. The cell subset or site label of this sample denotes: CD45RA+CCR7+. The source of these receptors is a man aged 18 to 29 in good health. Some clones in this sample may be carry-over from other donors' samples.

The V gene is TRBV6-4, the J gene TRBJ2-7; 8 bases agree with TRBD2. Germline V gene lookup returns CDR1 MRHNA and CDR2 SNTAGT. The CDR3 extends over 11 amino acids. Unmatched junction bases numbered 0, after V lost 9 bases and J lost 2 bases. The CDR3: CARGLAYEQYF. CDR3 nucleotide sequence: TGTGCCAGGGGACTAGCCTACGAGCAGTACTTC.

This clone has just one count. The chain recombines TRBV30 with TRBJ2-1, with 11 bases matching TRBD2. The CDR3 contains 17 residues. V gave up 5 bases and J gave up 4 bases; unmatched junction bases: 13. From germline, CDR1 is GTSNPN and CDR2 SVGIG (reference sequence). Here the CDR3 reads CAWRSEWGLAEYNEQFF. The CDR3 coding sequence is TGTGCCTGGCGATCAGAGTGGGGACTAGCGGAGTACAATGAGCAGTTCTTC.

The CDR3 loop reads CASSQDRGTGAEGQFF. The CDR3 region has the DNA TGCGCCAGCAGCCAAGATAGGGGGACAGGGGCGGAAGGGCAGTTCTTC. The chain employs TRBV4-3 and TRBJ2-1; 10 positions match TRBD1. CDR3 length: 16 residues. Germline CDR1 and CDR2: LGHNA and YSLEER. With V trimmed by 0 bases and J by 12 bases, 11 bases remained unmatched.

V and J are TRBV19 and TRBJ2-1; D may match TRBD1 or TRBD2 (5 bases each). Germline V gene sequence: CDR1 LNHDA, CDR2 SQIVND (reference sequence). CDR3 size: 12 residues. Trimming took off 6 bases at V and 8 bases at J, with 11 bases between the two ends. The CDR3 coding sequence is TGTGCCAGTAGAAGGGGAGAGGATGAGCAGTTCTTC. It is translated as CASRRGEDEQFF.

This rearrangement joins TRBV7-9 to TRBJ1-4; TRBD1 might be the D (6 bases). Germline-derived CDR1 and CDR2 are SEHNR and FQNEAQ (reference sequence). V was pared by 4 bases and J by 8 bases, with 17 bases between. The CDR3 contains 15 residues. The CDR3 spells CASSSPPGEEEKLFF. The CDR3 DNA reads TGTGCCAGCAGCTCGCCCCCAGGGGAGGAGGAAAAACTGTTTTTT.

V gene TRBV11-1 combines with J gene TRBJ2-1; weak D call: TRBD2 (6 bases). The germline V and J ends were trimmed by 4 bases and 0 bases, with 10 bases remaining between them. The CDR3 consists of 15 residues. CDR1 is SGHAT and CDR2 is FQDESV in the germline V gene (reference sequence). CDR3 loop: CASSSGDFSYNEQFF. CDR3 in DNA: TGTGCCAGCAGCTCTGGGGACTTCTCCTACAATGAGCAGTTCTTC.

As DNA, the CDR3 is TGTGCCTGGAGCCTTACTGGGACCTACGAGCAGTACTTC. It is translated as CAWSLTGTYEQYF. This chain links TRBV30 with TRBJ2-7; D call uncertain. The CDR3 is 13 amino acids. Deletions cut 3 bases from V and 2 bases from J, with 11 bases between. Looked up from germline, CDR1 is GTSNPN and CDR2 is SVGIG (reference sequence).

The J gene is TRBJ2-3, the V gene TRBV27; 8 positions agree with TRBD1. The CDR3 is 16 residues long. CDR1 MNHEY and CDR2 SMNVEV come from the germline V gene (reference sequence). The V segment lost 7 bases and the J segment 5 bases; nucleotides outside the gene matches: 14. The CDR3 loop is CASTHLRLTGEDTQYF. The CDR3 nucleotides read TGTGCCAGCACCCACCTCCGTTTGACAGGGGAAGATACGCAGTATTTT.

The rearrangement uses TRBV28 and TRBJ1-2; D might be TRBD1 (6 bases). V was clipped by 6 bases and J by 4 bases, with 15 bases between them. CDR1 MDHEN and CDR2 SYDVKM come from the germline V gene. There are 14 residues in the CDR3. The CDR3 DNA is TGTGCCAGCAGCCTTCTACAGGGACTCTATGGCTACACCTTC. As protein: CASSLLQGLYGYTF.

CDR3 sequence reads: CAWMGPGQGASGANVLTF. The CDR3 DNA sequence: TGTGCCTGGATGGGACCGGGACAGGGGGCCTCTGGGGCCAACGTCCTGACTTTC. V gene TRBV30 combines with J gene TRBJ2-6; TRBD1 matches 12 bases. This CDR3 has 18 amino acids. Germline CDR1 GTSNPN, CDR2 SVGIG (reference sequence). J lost 0 bases, V lost 4 bases, and 7 bases had no gene match. Together with reference TRBV30 and TRBJ2-6, the CDR3 gives the full variable domain: SQTIHQWPATLVQPVGSPLSLECTVEGTSNPNLYWYRQAAGRGLQLLFYSVGIGQISSEVPQNLSASRPQDRQFILSSKKLLLSDSGFYLCAWMGPGQGASGANVLTFGAGSRLTVL.

This rearrangement joins TRBV5-1 to TRBJ2-7; possible D gene TRBD2, 6 bases. V was clipped by 0 bases and J by 2 bases, with 6 bases between them. The germline V gene has CDR1 SGHRS and CDR2 YFSETQ. The CDR3 contains 13 residues. The CDR3 region is CASSLGEAYEQYF. For the CDR3, the DNA is TGCGCCAGCAGCTTGGGGGAGGCCTACGAGCAGTACTTC. Full variable domain (missing parts from reference TRBV5-1 and TRBJ2-7): KAGVTQTPRYLIKTRGQQVTLSCSPISGHRSVSWYQQTPGQGLQFLFEYFSETQRNKGNFPGRFSGRQFSNSRSEMNVSTLELGDSALYLCASSLGEAYEQYFGPGTRLTVT.

V is TRBV27 and J is TRBJ2-7, with TRBD2 matching 11 bases. This CDR3 spans 15 amino acids. Trimming at V came to 3 bases and at J to 6 bases, leaving 7 bases not matched to a gene. CDR1 and CDR2 (germline): MNHEY, SMNVEV (reference sequence). The CDR3 here is CASSLAISGRGEQYF. The DNA for the CDR3 is TGTGCCAGCAGTTTGGCTATTAGCGGGAGGGGCGAGCAGTACTTC.

This chain joins TRBV29-1 and TRBJ2-7, with D unresolved. Germline CDR1 and CDR2: SQVTM and ANQGSEA. This CDR3 region has 11 residues. With 5 bases removed from V and 7 bases from J, the gap between germline ends came to 12 bases. The CDR3: CSVLVMEEQYF. The CDR3 DNA follows: TGCAGCGTTTTAGTTATGGAGGAGCAGTACTTC.

This clone was recorded only once. The rearrangement links TRBV27 to TRBJ2-7; 8 bases align to TRBD2. Looked up from germline, CDR1 is MNHEY and CDR2 is SMNVEV (reference sequence). Germline trimming cut 0 bases from V and 1 base from J; bases unmatched to any gene: 5. CDR3 length: 16 residues. The CDR3 loop is CASSLSAGGYSYEQYF. In DNA form, the CDR3 reads TGTGCCAGCAGTTTATCGGCGGGAGGATATTCCTACGAGCAGTACTTC.

The chain is built from TRBV5-4 and TRBJ2-1, with D tentatively TRBD1 or TRBD2 (6 bases each). CDR1 and CDR2 (germline): SGHNT, YYREEE (reference sequence). Trimming shortened V by 10 bases and J by 7 bases, and 18 bases separated the two germline ends. The CDR3 is 13 residues long. CDR3 in amino acids: CAVGTPEGNEQFF. CDR3 DNA sequence: TGTGCCGTCGGGACACCGGAGGGAAATGAGCAGTTCTTC.

CDR3 DNA sequence: TGCAGCGTTGAAGCAGGGGGTCCTCCCTACGAGCAGTACTTC. This sequence encodes CSVEAGGPPYEQYF. The chain couples TRBV29-1 to TRBJ2-7; TRBD1 matches 7 bases. Germline-derived CDR1 and CDR2 are SQVTM and ANQGSEA. This CDR3 is built from 14 residues. The J segment lost 2 bases and the V segment lost 1 base, leaving 5 bases of the junction unmatched.

With respect to this clone: Other DNA variants within this sample encode the same CDR3. The chain is built from TRBV9 and TRBJ2-7; 7 bases fit TRBD1. V was clipped by 0 bases and J by 0 bases; unmatched bases: 3. The CDR3 length is 15 residues. In germline, CDR1 is SGDLS, CDR2 YYNGEE. The CDR3 spells CASSVAGTDSYEQYF. CDR3 DNA: TGTGCCAGCAGCGTAGCCGGGACAGACTCCTACGAGCAGTACTTC.

For this clone: Mismatch with germline at one junction end may stem from a read error. The chain carries TRBV4-1 and TRBJ2-3, with D perhaps matching TRBD2 (7 bases). The CDR3 is made up of 12 amino acids. Germline V gene data show CDR1 as MGHRA and CDR2 as YSYEKL. The CDR3 bases are TGCGCCAGCAGTCCGGGGGGCGGGAGTTGGGATTTT. The encoded protein is CASSPGGGSWDF.

The CDR3 DNA sequence: TGTGCCAGCAGCTTTGGCTCGTCGACCCCCTACAATGAGCAGTTCTTC. Its translation is CASSFGSSTPYNEQFF. The rearrangement uses TRBV7-9 and TRBJ2-1; D gene uncertain. Trimming took 3 bases from V and 2 from J, leaving 14 bases between them. The CDR3 spans 16 residues. CDR1 is SEHNR and CDR2 is FQNEAQ in the germline V gene (reference sequence).

This clone was seen only a few times. The V and J genes are TRBV5-1 and TRBJ1-1, with D unresolved. Germline values: CDR1 SGHRS, CDR2 YFSETQ. Trimming removed 5 bases from V and 5 bases from J, with 7 bases in between. The CDR3 spans 11 residues. The CDR3 protein is CASRGLTEAFF. Here the CDR3 DNA reads TGCGCCAGCAGGGGGTTAACTGAAGCTTTCTTT.

V gene TRBV2 combines with J gene TRBJ2-3, with D unresolved. The CDR3 contains 10 residues. In germline, CDR1 is SNHLY, CDR2 FYNNEI. The V end was cut by 11 bases, the J end by 7 bases, with 10 bases between. CDR3: CAHSRHTQYF. In DNA, the CDR3 is TGTGCCCACAGCAGACATACGCAGTATTTT.

The chain couples TRBV27 to TRBJ2-3, with 8 positions matching TRBD2. With V trimmed by 5 bases and J by 0 bases, 7 bases remained unmatched. CDR3 length: 16 residues. In germline, CDR1 is MNHEY, CDR2 SMNVEV (reference sequence). The CDR3: CASSPSGSASTDTQYF. In nucleotides, the CDR3 is TGTGCCAGCAGTCCTAGCGGGTCGGCTAGCACAGATACGCAGTATTTT.

The rearrangement uses TRBV6-6 and TRBJ1-2; 9 nucleotides match TRBD1. The V and J ends lost 7 bases and 3 bases, in that order; junction bases with no gene match: 12. The CDR3 consists of 16 residues. Per germline, CDR1 MNHNY and CDR2 SVGAGI (reference sequence). The CDR3 sequence: CASTLPRDRVDYGYTF. The CDR3 coding sequence is TGTGCCAGCACACTCCCCCGGGACAGGGTAGACTATGGCTACACCTTC.

The V and J genes are TRBV9 and TRBJ2-6; D is uncertain. V lost 5 bases and J 1 base, leaving 10 bases between the germline ends. The CDR3 has 15 amino acids. Germline V lookup: CDR1 SGDLS, CDR2 YYNGEE. The DNA for the CDR3 is TGTGCCAGCAGGGGTTGGGCGTCTGGGGCCAACGTCCTGACTTTC. It yields the protein CASRGWASGANVLTF.

The chain carries TRBV6-5 and TRBJ2-7; possibly TRBD1 for D (5 bases). The V gene lost 6 bases and the J gene lost 3 bases, with 15 bases spanning the gap. CDR3 length: 14 residues. From germline, CDR1 is MNHEY and CDR2 SVGAGI. CDR3 in amino acids: CASSSDRSNYEQYF. The CDR3 DNA reads TGTGCCAGCAGCTCAGACAGATCTAACTACGAGCAGTACTTC.

The gene calls are TRBV29-1 and TRBJ2-5; D gene ambiguous. The CDR3 has 15 amino acids. V gave up 3 bases and J gave up 0 bases, with 14 bases separating them. Germline CDR1 is SQVTM and CDR2 is ANQGSEA. CDR3 coding DNA: TGCAGCGTTGAGAGGACGGGCCTGTACCAAGAGACCCAGTACTTC. Its protein product is CSVERTGLYQETQYF.

Of note for this clone: This specimen includes other DNA sequences encoding the same CDR3. V is TRBV11-2 and J is TRBJ1-3; D is undetermined. Germline assignment: CDR1 SGHAT and CDR2 FQNNGV. CDR3 length: 12 amino acids. The V end lost 3 bases, the J end lost 4 bases, and 4 bases lay between the germline ends. CDR3 bases: TGTGCCAGCAGCTTTGAGGGAAACACCATATATTTT. Its translation is CASSFEGNTIYF.

The chain recombines TRBV13 with TRBJ1-3; TRBD1 matches 9 bases. The CDR3 spans 15 residues. Germline V gene data show CDR1 as PRHDT and CDR2 as FYEKMQ (reference sequence). Germline trimming cut 4 bases from V and 3 bases from J; bases unmatched to any gene: 4. In DNA form, the CDR3 reads TGTGCCAGCAGCTGGGGGACAGGGTATGGAAACACCATATATTTT. Protein product: CASSWGTGYGNTIYF.

This clone was seen a single time. The CDR3 sequence is CASSQTRDRGDTDTQYF. The CDR3 region has the DNA TGCGCCAGCAGCCAAACCCGGGACAGGGGTGACACAGATACGCAGTATTTT. This rearrangement joins TRBV4-3 to TRBJ2-3, with 10 nucleotides matching TRBD1. Per the germline V gene, CDR1 is LGHNA and CDR2 is YSLEER. Losses at the gene ends were 2 bases for V and 2 bases for J; bases not matched to a gene: 7. The CDR3 loop spans 17 amino acids.

This chain links TRBV4-1 with TRBJ2-7; tentatively, D is TRBD1 (5 bases). From germline, CDR1 is MGHRA and CDR2 YSYEKL. CDR3 length: 13 residues. The V gene lost 4 bases and the J gene lost 4 bases, with 11 bases spanning the gap. The CDR3 loop is CASSPSGRYEQYF. DNA of the CDR3: TGCGCCAGCAGCCCTTCAGGGCGGTACGAGCAGTACTTC.